This T cell receptor (beta chain) originates from a study of radiation and T cells in renal cell carcinoma. For the study at large: Nephrectomy followed 15 Gy stereotactic body radiation by 4 weeks.

Regarding the study as a whole: No pretreatment tumor biopsies were available for baseline clonotypes.

The method was immunoSEQ multiplex PCR; TCRdb's version includes in-frame clones alone and lacks a portion of them. Of some 60,000 clones in the sample, roughly four fifths were seen once. This clone was found a few times. Antigen unknown. Between the trimmed V and J ends, which lost 1 base and 11 bases, there was a span of 14 bases. This CDR3 is 13 amino acids long. Germline CDR1 and CDR2: SGHNT and YENEEA. Time point indicated: blood 2 weeks post-SBRT. Treatment here: 15 Gy SBRT to primary tumor, nephrectomy 4 weeks later. Blood was sampled at baseline, 2 weeks and 4 weeks after SBRT. The patient's renal cell carcinoma had clear cell pathology.

This material consisted of blood, taken from a patient whose treatment included radiotherapy and nephrectomy. The TCR was taken from a man in his sixties with renal cell carcinoma. The rearrangement links TRBV11-3 to TRBJ1-1; D is undetermined. The CDR3 region is CASSLAYPSGAFF. The CDR3 DNA is TGTGCCAGCAGCTTAGCCTACCCTTCGGGGGCTTTCTTT.